This TCR beta chain was observed in a study of blood T cell repertoires in COVID-19. TCRdb keeps only in-frame clones here, not all; method: immunoSEQ multiplex PCR. In the table there are about 130,000 clones, approximately 89% of which are singletons. Germline V CDR1 and CDR2: SGHAT, FQNNGV. The CDR3 covers 17 residues. Trimming pared 5 bases from V and 5 bases from J, leaving 24 bases between. The receptor's source is a man over 45 with acute or convalescent COVID-19. The chain recombines TRBV11-2 with TRBJ1-2; D is perhaps TRBD1 (5 bases). The specimen was peripheral blood. CDR3 in amino acids: CASSPSLPQGSRYGYTF. CDR3 DNA: TGTGCCAGCAGCCCCTCGCTCCCCCAGGGAAGTCGATATGGCTACACCTTC.